The source of this TCR beta chain is a study of beta chain features in type 1 diabetes. Expressed TCRB transcripts were sequenced because the isolated RNA had all been reverse transcribed beforehand. TCRdb's table, derived via immunoSEQ multiplex PCR, lists solely in-frame clones and lacks some. The sample yields over 200,000 clones, around 9.9% seen once. A few counts support this clone. Its antigen remains unknown. Isolation of CD4+ naive, central memory, regulatory and stem cell-like memory cells was achieved by sorting via CD45RO/CCR7/CD25/CD127/CD95/CD27. Study-level points and caveats: In all four CD4+ subsets, TCRB CDR3 length was significantly, moderately reduced in type 1 diabetes.

The CDR3 contains 13 residues. The V and J ends lost 5 bases and 14 bases, in that order; junction bases with no gene match: 11. Germline V CDR1 and CDR2: LGHNT, FRNRAP. This chain uses TRBV12-5 with TRBJ1-5; TRBD1 matches 8 bases. This sequence originates from a man aged 25-45 years with type 1 diabetes. The sequencing input was naive CD4+ T cells from blood. CDR3 coding DNA: TGTGCTAGTGGTCAGACAGGGGCTAAGAAGAAGCATTTT. Its translation is CASGQTGAKKKHF. Looking up the rest from reference TRBV12-5 and TRBJ1-5 gives the full variable domain: DARVTQTPRHKVTEMGQEVTMRCQPILGHNTVFWYRQTMMQGLELLAYFRNRAPLDDSGMPKDRFSAEMPDATLATLKIQPSEPRDSAVYFCASGQTGAKKKHFGDGTRLSIL.